This T cell receptor (beta chain) originates from a study of blood T cell repertoires in COVID-19. In the study overall: T cells, B-cell-depleted T cells, or PBMCs provided the cDNA or gDNA that served as material.

The germline V gene encodes CDR1 LGHNA and CDR2 YNFKEQ. This CDR3 comprises 18 residues. Germline trimming cut 1 base from V and 0 bases from J; bases unmatched to any gene: 3. Original processing methods: Amplifying reference gene primers gave estimates of nucleated cell counts. TCRdb's table, derived via immunoSEQ multiplex PCR, lists solely in-frame clones and lacks some. V and J calls and clone size are copied from that table; D and trimming were computed from the DNA. The sample shows over 300,000 clones, around 88% of them seen only once. This sequence originates from a woman aged 45-65 years with acute or convalescent COVID-19. What was sequenced was peripheral blood. This chain connects TRBV4-2 to TRBJ2-6, with 10 nucleotides matching TRBD1. The CDR3 sequence is CASSQGQGARSGANVLTF. The CDR3 DNA follows: TGTGCCAGCAGCCAAGGACAGGGGGCCCGCTCTGGGGCCAACGTCCTGACTTTC.